By its share, the clone carrying this TCR beta chain is medium-sized. cDNA was made from approximately 500 ng RNA using alpha and beta constant primers. Each of the alpha and beta chains got its own library through chain-specific third strand synthesis with indices. TCRdb ran MiXCR on the 5' RACE reads and lists one entry per CDR3 protein. The table has 10,000 or so distinct CDR3 sequences, about 5.8% seen once. The CDR3 loop spans 16 amino acids. Germline V lookup: CDR1 MDHEN, CDR2 SYDVKM. The germline V and J ends were trimmed by 6 bases and 0 bases, with 16 bases remaining between them. The sample belongs to a study of HIV-infected patients and healthy controls. No cell fractionation was done, so the repertoire covers all unsorted peripheral blood T cells.

The rearrangement links TRBV28 to TRBJ2-3; TRBD1 might be the D (5 bases). Sequenced: blood. This TCR was sampled from an adult in good health. For the CDR3, the DNA is TGTGCCAGCAGCGACCAGGGTACCGTTAGCACAGATACGCAGTATTTT. This gives the protein CASSDQGTVSTDTQYF.